The 13 T cell receptor beta chains listed next were all sequenced from one sample in a study of CD4 T cells in relation to SARS-CoV-2 and coronaviruses. The unexposed donors gave CD4+ T cells in 2011-2018, prior to COVID-19. Here immunoSEQ multiplex PCR was the method, and the copy in TCRdb shows in-frame clones only, minus some. The sample carries roughly 71,000 clones, 87% recorded once. Input material: memory CD4+ T cells from PBMCs. The source is a human donor in good health.

This clone has a single count. The chain employs TRBV24-1 and TRBJ2-7, with D possibly TRBD2 on 6 matching bases. From germline, CDR1 is KGHDR and CDR2 SFDVKD. The CDR3 totals 14 residues. Deletions cut 3 bases from V and 5 bases from J, with 13 bases between. This CDR3 is CATSDTGDLHEQYF. The CDR3, as DNA: TGTGCCACCAGTGATACGGGAGATCTCCACGAGCAGTACTTC.

This sequence joins TRBV14 and TRBJ1-2; D uncertain. The CDR3 sequence is 13 residues long. Germline CDR1 is SGHDN and CDR2 is FVKESK. Trimming removed 1 base from V and 2 bases from J, with 5 bases in between. CDR3 nucleotides: TGTGCCAGCAGCCAAGGTAACAACTATGGCTACACCTTC. Its protein is CASSQGNNYGYTF.

This clone appeared a single time. The chain is built from TRBV9 and TRBJ1-3, with D unclear. The CDR3 loop spans 19 amino acids. Germline CDR1 is SGDLS and CDR2 is YYNGEE. V shed 0 bases and J shed 0 bases, with 19 bases lying between them. DNA for the CDR3: TGTGCCAGCAGCGTAGGGGCCGGAAACTTTATCAGCTCTGGAAACACCATATATTTT. Its protein is CASSVGAGNFISSGNTIYF.

The V and J genes are TRBV6-7 and TRBJ2-1; 7 positions agree with TRBD2. TRBV6-7 is placed among ORFs of uncertain function. The CDR3 has 15 residues. V was clipped by 8 bases and J by 4 bases; unmatched bases: 11. The CDR3 spells CASESRSGEYNEQFF. The CDR3 region has the DNA TGTGCCAGCGAGAGCCGCAGCGGGGAGTACAATGAGCAGTTCTTC.

The genes are TRBV7-8 and TRBJ1-2; 7 bases map to TRBD1. Germline V gene lookup returns CDR1 SGHVS and CDR2 FQNEAQ. With V trimmed by 2 bases and J by 8 bases, 11 bases remained unmatched. This CDR3 is built from 15 residues. CDR3 sequence (DNA): TGTGCCAGCAGCTTACCGGGACAGCTGCGGGAGGGCTACACCTTC. Translating gives CASSLPGQLREGYTF.

V is TRBV19 and J is TRBJ1-5; 7 positions agree with TRBD1. This CDR3 comprises 15 residues. Trimming cost V 6 bases and J 5 bases; bases outside gene matches: 10. The germline CDR1 and CDR2 sequences are LNHDA and SQIVND (reference sequence). CDR3 DNA: TGTGCCAGTAGGCCACTCGACAGGGCTGATCAGCCCCAGCATTTT. Translated, it gives CASRPLDRADQPQHF.

This sequence joins TRBV20-1 and TRBJ1-4; D is unresolved. With 6 bases removed from V and 7 bases from J, the gap between germline ends came to 9 bases. Germline assignment: CDR1 DFQATT and CDR2 SNEGSKA (reference sequence). CDR3 length: 11 amino acids. The DNA for the CDR3 is TGCAGTGCACGGGCGCTTGAAAAACTGTTTTTT. Translated: CSARALEKLFF.

The V and J genes are TRBV14 and TRBJ1-4; D is unclear. This CDR3 is 19 amino acids long. Per the germline V gene, CDR1 is SGHDN and CDR2 is FVKESK. V was shortened by 0 bases and J by 0 bases, with 17 bases between the two germline ends. The CDR3 is CASSQDRGDLVATNEKLFF. DNA of the CDR3: TGTGCCAGCAGCCAAGATCGAGGAGATTTAGTTGCAACTAATGAAAAACTGTTTTTT.

V usage is TRBV14 and J usage is TRBJ1-4; TRBD1 is a possible D gene (6 bases). The V gene lost 2 bases and the J gene lost 5 bases, with 15 bases spanning the gap. This CDR3 spans 16 amino acids. Germline lookup yields CDR1 SGHDN and CDR2 FVKESK. CDR3 sequence reads: CASSQLGRGRNEKLFF. DNA for the CDR3: TGTGCCAGCAGCCAACTCGGACGGGGGCGGAATGAAAAACTGTTTTTT. Combining the CDR3 with reference TRBV14 and TRBJ1-4 gives the whole variable domain EAGVTQFPSHSVIEKGQTVTLRCDPISGHDNLYWYRRVMGKEIKFLLHFVKESKQDESGMPNNRFLAERTGGTYSTLKVQPAELEDSGVYFCASSQLGRGRNEKLFFGSGTQLSVL.

The DNA of the CDR3 is TGTGCCTGGAGTCAGGACAGGGGAGGTGGCTACACCTTC. Translating gives CAWSQDRGGGYTF. V gene TRBV30 combines with J gene TRBJ1-2; 9 nucleotides line up with TRBD1. The CDR3 totals 13 residues. The V and J ends lost 2 bases and 7 bases, in that order; junction bases with no gene match: 5. CDR1 is GTSNPN and CDR2 is SVGIG in the germline V gene (reference sequence).

The V call is TRBV7-8, the J call TRBJ1-1; D may be TRBD1 (6 bases). The CDR3 contains 13 residues. V was shortened by 7 bases and J by 5 bases, with 14 bases between the two germline ends. CDR1 SGHVS and CDR2 FQNEAQ come from the germline V gene. The DNA of the CDR3 is TGTGCCAGCATTGGGGGGCTGAGGACTGAAGCTTTCTTT. Its protein is CASIGGLRTEAFF.

The chain combines TRBV10-2 with TRBJ1-5, with a possible D match to TRBD1 (6 bases). CDR1 WSHSY and CDR2 SAAADI come from the germline V gene. The CDR3 has 14 amino acids. V gave up 7 bases and J gave up 6 bases, with 16 bases separating them. CDR3 residues: CASTAGGLGQPQHF. In DNA form, the CDR3 reads TGCGCCAGCACTGCCGGGGGGCTCGGTCAGCCCCAGCATTTT.

The V gene is TRBV5-4, the J gene TRBJ2-3; tentative D call: TRBD1 (5 bases). Germline V gives CDR1 SGHNT, CDR2 YYREEE (reference sequence). This CDR3 comprises 15 residues. V lost 0 bases to trimming and J lost 1 base, with 9 bases between them. CDR3 in DNA: TGTGCCAGCAGCTTGGCGGCAGGGCGCACAGATACGCAGTATTTT. This translates into CASSLAAGRTDTQYF.